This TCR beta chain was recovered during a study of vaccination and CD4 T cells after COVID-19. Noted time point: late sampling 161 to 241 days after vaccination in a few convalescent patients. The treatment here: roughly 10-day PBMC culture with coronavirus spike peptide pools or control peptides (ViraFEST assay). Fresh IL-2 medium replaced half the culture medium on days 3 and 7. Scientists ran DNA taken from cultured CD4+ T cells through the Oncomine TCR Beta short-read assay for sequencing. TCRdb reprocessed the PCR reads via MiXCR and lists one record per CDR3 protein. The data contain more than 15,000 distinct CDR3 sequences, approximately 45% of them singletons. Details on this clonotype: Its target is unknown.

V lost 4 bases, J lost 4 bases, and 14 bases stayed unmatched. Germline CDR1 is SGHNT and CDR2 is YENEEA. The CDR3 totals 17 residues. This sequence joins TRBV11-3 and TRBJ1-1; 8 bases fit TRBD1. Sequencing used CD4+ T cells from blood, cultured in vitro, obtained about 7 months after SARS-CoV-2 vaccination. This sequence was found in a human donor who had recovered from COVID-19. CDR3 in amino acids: CASSSGQGGGLGTEAFF. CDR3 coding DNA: TGTGCCAGCAGCTCCGGACAGGGAGGGGGGCTGGGCACTGAAGCTTTCTTT.